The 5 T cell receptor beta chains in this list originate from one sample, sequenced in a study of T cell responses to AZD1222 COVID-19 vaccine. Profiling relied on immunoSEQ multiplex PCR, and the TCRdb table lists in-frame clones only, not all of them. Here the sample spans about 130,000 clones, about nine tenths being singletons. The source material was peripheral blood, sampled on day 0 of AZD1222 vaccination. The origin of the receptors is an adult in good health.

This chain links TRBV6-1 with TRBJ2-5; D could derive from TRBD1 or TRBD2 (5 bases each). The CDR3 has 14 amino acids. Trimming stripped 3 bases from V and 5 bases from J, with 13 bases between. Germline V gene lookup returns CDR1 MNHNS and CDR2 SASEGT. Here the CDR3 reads CASSEAGAGETQYF. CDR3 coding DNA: TGTGCCAGCAGTGAGGCCGGGGCCGGGGAGACCCAGTACTTC.

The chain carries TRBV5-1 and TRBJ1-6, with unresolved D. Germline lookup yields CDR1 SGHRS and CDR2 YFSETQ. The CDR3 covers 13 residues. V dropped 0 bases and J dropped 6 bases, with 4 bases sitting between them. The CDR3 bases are TGCGCCAGCAGCTTGGACGGTAATTCACCCCTCCACTTT. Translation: CASSLDGNSPLHF.

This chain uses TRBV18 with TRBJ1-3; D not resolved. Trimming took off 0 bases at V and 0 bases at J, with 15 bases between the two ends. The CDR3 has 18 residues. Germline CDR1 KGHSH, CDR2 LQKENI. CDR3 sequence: CASSPPSTVTSSGNTIYF. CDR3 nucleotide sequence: TGTGCCAGCTCACCACCCTCGACGGTCACATCCTCTGGAAACACCATATATTTT.

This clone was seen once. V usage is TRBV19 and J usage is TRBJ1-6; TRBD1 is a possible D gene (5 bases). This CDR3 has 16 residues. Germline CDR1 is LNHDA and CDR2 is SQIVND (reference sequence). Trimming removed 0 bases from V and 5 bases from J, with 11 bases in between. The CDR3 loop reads CASSIEPGTNNSPLHF. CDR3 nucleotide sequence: TGTGCCAGTAGTATAGAACCAGGGACGAATAATTCACCCCTCCACTTT. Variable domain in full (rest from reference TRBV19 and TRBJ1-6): DGGITQSPKYLFRKEGQNVTLSCEQNLNHDAMYWYRQDPGQGLRLIYYSQIVNDFQKGDIAEGYSVSREKKESFPLTVTSAQKNPTAFYLCASSIEPGTNNSPLHFGNGTRLTVT.

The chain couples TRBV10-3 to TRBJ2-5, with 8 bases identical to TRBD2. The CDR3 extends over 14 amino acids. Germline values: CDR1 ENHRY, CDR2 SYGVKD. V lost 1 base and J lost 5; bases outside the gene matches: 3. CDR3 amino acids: CAISELAGRETQYF. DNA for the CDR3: TGTGCCATCAGTGAGTTAGCGGGGCGGGAGACCCAGTACTTC.